This TCR beta chain appears in the sequencing data of a study of Ad26.COV2.S vaccination and SARS-CoV-2 variants. Study-level information: By the intramuscular route, Ad26.COV2.S was given once, or twice 56 days apart. Study-level points and caveats: Measurements of TCR breadth and depth may have given underestimates of the total T cell responses.

A remark on this clone: The antigen is not known.

Noted treatment: some 20 received Ad26.COV2.S at low or high dose, single or two shots; 5 received placebo; per-sample allocation not given. All samples were drawn on day 63, counting from the first vaccine or placebo injection. The vaccine delivered Wuhan-strain SARS-CoV-2 spike through an Ad26 vector. This table comes from immunoSEQ multiplex PCR, and its TCRdb copy is limited to in-frame clones, with some not included. The sample includes about 400,000 clones, roughly 90% of them seen just once. The CDR3 spans 15 residues. Germline values: CDR1 MGHRA, CDR2 YSYEKL. Trimming shortened V by 3 bases and J by 0 bases, and 10 bases separated the two germline ends.

The receptor comes from a person between 18 and 59 years old who received the Ad26.COV2.S COVID-19 vaccine or a placebo. The material sequenced was peripheral blood, taken in a trial of Ad26.COV2.S vaccine versus placebo. This sequence joins TRBV4-1 and TRBJ2-3, with D possibly being TRBD1 (6 bases). The CDR3 sequence: CASSHQDRSTDTQYF. The CDR3 DNA reads TGCGCCAGCAGCCACCAAGACAGGAGCACAGATACGCAGTATTTT.